Included here is one TCR beta chain sequence, with context. This sample was taken from a study of blood T cell repertoires in COVID-19. Background on the study: Sources were T cells, B-cell-depleted T cells, or PBMCs; the material itself was cDNA or gDNA.

The cohort comprised adults aged roughly 18 to 100 years residing in about two dozen US areas. Clinical histories supplied by participants themselves formed the basis of cohort assignment. In the authors' methods: Estimated nucleated cell counts came from reference gene primer amplification. Profiled with immunoSEQ multiplex PCR; TCRdb holds only in-frame clones, not every one. The D gene and trimming were derived from the DNA, and the V and J assignments and clone size from that table. The sample lists roughly 250,000 clones, about nine tenths occurring once. This sequence originates from a woman in her twenties or thirties with acute COVID-19. The sample taken for sequencing was PBMCs or T cells enriched from blood (not recorded which).

Written as DNA, the CDR3 is TGCGCCAGCAGCCCCCGGACAGCCGATAATTCACCCCTCCACTTT. This codes for CASSPRTADNSPLHF. This rearrangement joins TRBV4-1 to TRBJ1-6; D is perhaps TRBD1 (6 bases). This CDR3 is built from 15 residues. CDR1 is MGHRA, CDR2 YSYEKL, per germline. V gave up 4 bases and J gave up 5 bases, with 12 bases separating them.